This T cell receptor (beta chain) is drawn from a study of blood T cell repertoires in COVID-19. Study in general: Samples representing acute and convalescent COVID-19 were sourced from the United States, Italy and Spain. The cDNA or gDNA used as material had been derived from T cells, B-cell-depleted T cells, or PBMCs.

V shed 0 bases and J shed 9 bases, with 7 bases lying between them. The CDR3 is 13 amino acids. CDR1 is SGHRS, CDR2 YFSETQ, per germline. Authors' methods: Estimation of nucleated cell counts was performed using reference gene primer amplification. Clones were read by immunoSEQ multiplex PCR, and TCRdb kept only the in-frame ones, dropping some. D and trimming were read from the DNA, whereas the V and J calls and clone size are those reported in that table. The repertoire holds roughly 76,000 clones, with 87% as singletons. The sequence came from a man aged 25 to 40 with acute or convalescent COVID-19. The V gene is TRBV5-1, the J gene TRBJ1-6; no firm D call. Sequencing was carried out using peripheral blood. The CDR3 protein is CASSLVPGSPLHF. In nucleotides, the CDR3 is TGCGCCAGCAGCTTGGTTCCGGGTTCACCCCTCCACTTT.